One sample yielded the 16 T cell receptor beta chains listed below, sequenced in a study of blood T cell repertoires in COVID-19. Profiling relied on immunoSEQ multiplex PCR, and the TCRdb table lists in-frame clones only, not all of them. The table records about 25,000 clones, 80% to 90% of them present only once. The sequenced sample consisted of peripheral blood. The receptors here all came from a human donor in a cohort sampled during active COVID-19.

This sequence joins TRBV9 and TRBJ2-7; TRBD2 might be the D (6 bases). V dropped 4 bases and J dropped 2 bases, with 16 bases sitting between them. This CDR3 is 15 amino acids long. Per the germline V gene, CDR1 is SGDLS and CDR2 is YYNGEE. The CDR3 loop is CASSLRAGTPYEQYF. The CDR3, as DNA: TGTGCCAGCAGCTTACGTGCCGGGACTCCCTACGAGCAGTACTTC.

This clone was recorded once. The CDR3 region is CASSQFPEGLILGTDTQYF. CDR3 nucleotide sequence: TGTGCCAGCTCACAATTCCCCGAGGGACTAATATTGGGCACAGATACGCAGTATTTT. The chain links TRBV18 to TRBJ2-3, with TRBD2 identical over 7 bases. The CDR3 spans 19 residues. V was clipped by 4 bases and J by 1 base; unmatched bases: 17. Germline assignment: CDR1 KGHSH and CDR2 LQKENI.

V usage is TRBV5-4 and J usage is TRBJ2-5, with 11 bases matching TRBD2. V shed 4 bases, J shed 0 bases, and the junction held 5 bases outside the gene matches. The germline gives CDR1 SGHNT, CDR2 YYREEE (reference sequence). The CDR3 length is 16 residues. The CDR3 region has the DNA TGTGCCAGCAGCCCAGCTAGCGGGGGGTACCAAGAGACCCAGTACTTC. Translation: CASSPASGGYQETQYF.

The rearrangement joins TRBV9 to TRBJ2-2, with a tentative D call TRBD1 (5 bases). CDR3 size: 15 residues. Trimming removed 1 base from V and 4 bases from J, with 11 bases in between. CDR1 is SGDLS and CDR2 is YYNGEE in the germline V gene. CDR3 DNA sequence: TGTGCCAGCAGCGTATATCAGGGTTCCACCGGGGAGCTGTTTTTT. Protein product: CASSVYQGSTGELFF.

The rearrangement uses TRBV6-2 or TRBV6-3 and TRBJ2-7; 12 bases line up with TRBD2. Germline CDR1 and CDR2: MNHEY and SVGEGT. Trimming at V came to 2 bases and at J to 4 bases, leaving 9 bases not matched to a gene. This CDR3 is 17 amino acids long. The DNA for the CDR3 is TGTGCCAGCAGTTACATATTGACTAGCGGGAGTTTTTACGAGCAGTACTTC. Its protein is CASSYILTSGSFYEQYF.

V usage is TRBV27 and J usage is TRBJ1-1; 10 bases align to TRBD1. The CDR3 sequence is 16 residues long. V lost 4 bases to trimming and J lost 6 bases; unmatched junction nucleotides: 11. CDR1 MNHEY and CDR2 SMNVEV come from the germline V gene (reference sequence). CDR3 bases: TGTGCCAGCAGTTGGACAGGGGGGGGGAGGATATCTGAAGCTTTCTTT. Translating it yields CASSWTGGGRISEAFF.

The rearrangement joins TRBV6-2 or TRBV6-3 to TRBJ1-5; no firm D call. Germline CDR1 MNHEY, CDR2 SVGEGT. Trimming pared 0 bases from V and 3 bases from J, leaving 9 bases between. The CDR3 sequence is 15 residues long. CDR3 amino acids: CASSYSAGTNQPQHF. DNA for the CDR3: TGTGCCAGCAGTTACTCGGCAGGCACCAATCAGCCCCAGCATTTT.

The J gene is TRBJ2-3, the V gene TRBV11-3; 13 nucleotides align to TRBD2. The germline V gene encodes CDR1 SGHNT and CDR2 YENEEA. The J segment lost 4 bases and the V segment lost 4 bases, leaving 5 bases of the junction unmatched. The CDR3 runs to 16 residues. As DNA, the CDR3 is TGTGCCAGCAGCTCTAGTGGACTAGCGGGAGCAGATACGCAGTATTTT. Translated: CASSSSGLAGADTQYF. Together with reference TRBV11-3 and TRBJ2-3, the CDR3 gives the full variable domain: EAGVVQSPRYKIIEKKQPVAFWCNPISGHNTLYWYLQNLGQGPELLIRYENEEAVDDSQLPKDRFSAERLKGVDSTLKIQPAELGDSAVYLCASSSSGLAGADTQYFGPGTRLTVL.

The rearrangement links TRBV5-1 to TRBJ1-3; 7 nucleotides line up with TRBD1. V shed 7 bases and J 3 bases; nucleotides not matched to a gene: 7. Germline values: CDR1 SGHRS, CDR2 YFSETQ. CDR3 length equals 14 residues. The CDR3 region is CASAPGDSGNTIYF. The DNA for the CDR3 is TGCGCCAGCGCCCCCGGGGACAGTGGAAACACCATATATTTT.

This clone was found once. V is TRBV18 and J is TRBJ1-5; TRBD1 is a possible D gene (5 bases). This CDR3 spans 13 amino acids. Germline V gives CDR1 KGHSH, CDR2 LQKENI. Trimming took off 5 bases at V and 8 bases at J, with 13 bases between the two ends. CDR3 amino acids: CASSRGGVEPQHF. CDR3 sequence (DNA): TGTGCCAGCTCAAGGGGCGGGGTGGAGCCCCAGCATTTT.

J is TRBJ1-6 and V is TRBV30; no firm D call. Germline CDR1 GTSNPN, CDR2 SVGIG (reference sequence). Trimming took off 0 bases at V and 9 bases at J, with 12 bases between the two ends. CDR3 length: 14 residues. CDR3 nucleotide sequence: TGTGCCTGGAGTGTCCAAGGGAGACGTTCACCCCTCCACTTT. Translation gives CAWSVQGRRSPLHF. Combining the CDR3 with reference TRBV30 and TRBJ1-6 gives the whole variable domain SQTIHQWPATLVQPVGSPLSLECTVEGTSNPNLYWYRQAAGRGLQLLFYSVGIGQISSEVPQNLSASRPQDRQFILSSKKLLLSDSGFYLCAWSVQGRRSPLHFGNGTRLTVT.

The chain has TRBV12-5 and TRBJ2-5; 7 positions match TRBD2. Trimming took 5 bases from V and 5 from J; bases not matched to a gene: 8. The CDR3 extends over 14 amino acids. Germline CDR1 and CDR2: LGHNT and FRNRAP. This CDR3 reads CASGPRIGRETQYF. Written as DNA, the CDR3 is TGTGCTAGTGGTCCCCGGATCGGGAGGGAGACCCAGTACTTC.

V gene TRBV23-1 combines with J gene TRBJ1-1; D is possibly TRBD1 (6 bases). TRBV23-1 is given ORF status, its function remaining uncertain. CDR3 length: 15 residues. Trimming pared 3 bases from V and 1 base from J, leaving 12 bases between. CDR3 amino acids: CASSHSGHQNTEAFF. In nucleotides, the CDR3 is TGCGCCAGCAGTCACTCGGGACACCAGAACACTGAAGCTTTCTTT.

This CDR3 reads CASTPGTASGNTIYF. The CDR3 DNA sequence: TGTGCCAGCACCCCAGGGACAGCCTCTGGAAACACCATATATTTT. This rearrangement joins TRBV3-1 (or the pseudogene TRBV3-2) to TRBJ1-3; 7 bases map to TRBD1. V was clipped by 7 bases and J by 0 bases; unmatched bases: 6. The CDR3 sequence is 15 residues long. CDR1 and CDR2 (germline): LGHDT, YNNKEL (reference sequence).

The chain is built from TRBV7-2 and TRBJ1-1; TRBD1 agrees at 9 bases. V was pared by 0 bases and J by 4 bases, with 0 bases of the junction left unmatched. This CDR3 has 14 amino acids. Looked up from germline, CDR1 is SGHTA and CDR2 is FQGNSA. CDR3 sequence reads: CASSLAGQGTEAFF. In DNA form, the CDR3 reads TGTGCCAGCAGCTTAGCGGGACAGGGCACTGAAGCTTTCTTT.

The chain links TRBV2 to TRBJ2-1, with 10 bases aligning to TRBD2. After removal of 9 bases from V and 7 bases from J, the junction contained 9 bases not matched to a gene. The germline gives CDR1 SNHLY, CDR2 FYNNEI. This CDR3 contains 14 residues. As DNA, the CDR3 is TGTGCCAGTAAAGAACTAGCGGGGTCGAATGAGCAGTTCTTC. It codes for CASKELAGSNEQFF.